This TCR beta chain comes out of a study of blood T cell repertoires in COVID-19. Study-wide context: COVID-19 samples from acute and convalescent phases originated in the United States, Italy and Spain. Nucleic acid was either cDNA or gDNA, and it came from T cells, B-cell-depleted T cells, or PBMCs.

A Seattle source enrolled patients during active infection and followed them longitudinally. The junction had 8 bases not matched to a gene; V was cut back by 1 base and J by 7 bases. The CDR3 is made up of 15 amino acids. CDR1 is MNHNS and CDR2 is SASEGT in the germline V gene. This table comes from immunoSEQ multiplex PCR, and its TCRdb copy is limited to in-frame clones, with some not included. The data hold 150,000 to 200,000 clones, with 80% to 90% observed a single time. Sequenced sample: peripheral blood. V usage is TRBV6-1 and J usage is TRBJ1-2; 8 bases line up with TRBD1. The clonotype comes from a woman in her 40s with COVID-19, enrolled during active disease. The CDR3 bases are TGTGCCAGCAGTGAAGGGGCAGGGGGCGCGTTTGGCTACACCTTC. Its translation is CASSEGAGGAFGYTF.